Below, one T cell receptor beta chain is given with its context. Its antigen is as yet unknown. As for treatment: oral pan-JAK inhibitor, 5-10 mg twice daily. V shed 6 bases and J shed 3 bases, with 15 bases lying between them. The germline CDR1 and CDR2 sequences are MNHNY and SVGAGI (reference sequence). The CDR3 sequence is 14 residues long. RNA, once extracted, was reverse transcribed into cDNA for use as the sequencing template. Assay used: immunoSEQ multiplex PCR; TCRdb lists only in-frame clones, some missing. The table shows around 150,000 clones, with approximately 65% occurring only once. These data are taken from a study of CD8+ T cells in alopecia areata. Study-wide points: Relative to mice, TCR sharing across patients was less clear, a difference possibly HLA-related. Clonality in lesional scalp, especially alopecia totalis/universalis, exceeded that of normal scalp.

The starting material was CD4+ T cells sorted from blood, obtained at week 4, from a patient treated with tofacitinib. The source of this sequence is a human donor with alopecia areata. V gene TRBV6-6 combines with J gene TRBJ2-7; D tentatively reads TRBD1 or TRBD2 (6 bases each). The CDR3 is CASRASGGYYEQYF. DNA of the CDR3: TGTGCCAGCAGGGCGTCCGGGGGCTACTACGAGCAGTACTTC.